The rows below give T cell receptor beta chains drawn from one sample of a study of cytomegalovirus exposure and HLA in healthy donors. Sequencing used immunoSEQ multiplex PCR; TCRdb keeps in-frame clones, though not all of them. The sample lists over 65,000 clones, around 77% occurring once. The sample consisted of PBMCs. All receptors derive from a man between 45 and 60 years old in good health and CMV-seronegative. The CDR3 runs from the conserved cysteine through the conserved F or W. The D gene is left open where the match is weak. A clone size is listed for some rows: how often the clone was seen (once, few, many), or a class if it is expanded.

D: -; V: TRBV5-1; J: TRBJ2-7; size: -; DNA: TGCGCCAGCAGCTTATCCGCAGCTCAGACTACCTACGAGCAGTACTTC; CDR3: CASSLSAAQTTYEQYF
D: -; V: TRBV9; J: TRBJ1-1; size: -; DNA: TGTGCCAGCAGCGTAGGCGGGGGTGGCACTGAAGCTTTCTTT; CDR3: CASSVGGGGTEAFF
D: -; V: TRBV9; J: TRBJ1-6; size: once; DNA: TGTGCCAGCAGCAAAGCCCGGGGGCGCGGGGGGTCACCCCTCCACTTT; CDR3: CASSKARGRGGSPLHF
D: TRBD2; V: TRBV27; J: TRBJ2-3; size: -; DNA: TGTGCCAGCAGTTTCTCGGGGGGGGCAGATACGCAGTATTTT; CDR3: CASSFSGGADTQYF
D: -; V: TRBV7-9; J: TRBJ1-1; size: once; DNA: TGTGCCAGCAGCGCCGCCAGGATTTACATGAACACTGAAGCTTTCTTT; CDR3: CASSAARIYMNTEAFF
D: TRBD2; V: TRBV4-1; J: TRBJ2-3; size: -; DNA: TGCGCCAGCAGCCAGGGTAGCGGGGGGGGCCGCACAGATACGCAGTATTTT; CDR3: CASSQGSGGGRTDTQYF
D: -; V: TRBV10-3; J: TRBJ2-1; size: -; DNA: TGTGCCTTTAAGGCGGACAATGAGCAGTTCTTC; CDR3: CAFKADNEQFF
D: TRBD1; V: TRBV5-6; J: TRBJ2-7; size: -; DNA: TGTGCCAGCAGCTTGGACTATACAGGGGGCCGGCGGCAGTACTTC; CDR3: CASSLDYTGGRRQYF
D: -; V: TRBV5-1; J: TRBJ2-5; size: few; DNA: TGCGCCAGCAGCCCTCGGGGGGCGGGCCAAGAGACCCAGTACTTC; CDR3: CASSPRGAGQETQYF
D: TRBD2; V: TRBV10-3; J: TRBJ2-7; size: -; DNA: TGTGCCACATGCCCGGCGGGGGTTTACGAGCAGTACTTC; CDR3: CATCPAGVYEQYF
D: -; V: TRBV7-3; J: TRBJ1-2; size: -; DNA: TGTGCCAGCAGCCCCAACGCAGGGAATCTTGGCTACACCTTC; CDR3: CASSPNAGNLGYTF
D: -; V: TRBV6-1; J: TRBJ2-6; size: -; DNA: TGTGCCAGCAGTGGGGGAGTGAGTGGGGCCAACGTCCTGACTTTC; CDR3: CASSGGVSGANVLTF
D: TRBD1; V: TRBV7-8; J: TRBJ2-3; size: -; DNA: TGTGCCATAAACAGGGGGCTGGTAGATACGCAGTATTTT; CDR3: CAINRGLVDTQYF